One and the same sample provided the 22 T cell receptor beta chains below, sequenced in a study of beta chain features in type 1 diabetes. Antigens for these TCRs are unknown. Reverse transcription of all isolated RNA meant that expressed TCRB transcripts were sequenced. Clones were sequenced by immunoSEQ multiplex PCR, and TCRdb holds only the in-frame ones, with some missing. The sample contains hundreds of thousands of clones, over 10% of which appear only once. Findings of the study overall: Moderate yet significant TCRB CDR3 shortening was seen in Type 1 diabetes patients in all four CD4+ subsets.

The specimen sequenced was naive CD4+ T cells from blood. The receptors shown here come from a man younger than 35 with type 1 diabetes.

This clone appeared a few times. The V call is TRBV5-1, the J call TRBJ2-5; 7 nucleotides match TRBD1. There are 14 residues in the CDR3. Germline V CDR1 and CDR2: SGHRS, YFSETQ. Trimming removed 4 bases from V and 2 bases from J; junction bases left unmatched: 5. CDR3 in DNA: TGCGCCAGCAGCCAACGGACAGGTCAAGAGACCCAGTACTTC. This codes for CASSQRTGQETQYF.

This clone showed up just a few times. This rearrangement joins TRBV21-1 to TRBJ1-1; TRBD1 is taken as the D call from the table, unchecked against the DNA. TRBV21-1 has pseudogene status. CDR3 length: 11 amino acids. The DNA of the CDR3 is TGTGCCAGCAGCTGTACAGGGGAGGATTTCTTT. Residues: CASSCTGEDFF.

This clone has only a few counts. The chain joins TRBV6-5 to TRBJ2-1, with D possibly being TRBD2 (7 bases). The CDR3 has 15 residues. Germline V gives CDR1 MNHEY, CDR2 SVGAGI. Between the trimmed V and J ends, which lost 6 bases and 8 bases, there was a span of 20 bases. The DNA of the CDR3 is TGTGCCAGCAGCCGCGGGGGCGGGCCCAGGGATGAGCAGTTCTTC. Encoded protein: CASSRGGGPRDEQFF.

The genes are TRBV2 and TRBJ2-2; a possible D gene is TRBD2 (5 bases). This CDR3 has 14 amino acids. From germline, CDR1 is SNHLY and CDR2 FYNNEI. Trimming cost V 7 bases and J 2 bases, with 11 bases left between them. Here the CDR3 reads CASKGSGNTGELFF. The CDR3 region has the DNA TGTGCCAGCAAGGGCAGCGGAAACACCGGGGAGCTGTTTTTT.

This clone was seen only a few times. The chain combines TRBV2 with TRBJ2-3; 8 nucleotides line up with TRBD2. The CDR3 runs 17 residues. Per the germline V gene, CDR1 is SNHLY and CDR2 is FYNNEI. V gave up 6 bases and J gave up 3 bases; unmatched junction bases: 14. The CDR3 region has the DNA TGTGCCAGCAGAGCCTTGGTTTTAGCGGGGCGGACAGATACGCAGTATTTT. Its translation: CASRALVLAGRTDTQYF.

The rearrangement joins TRBV6-5 to TRBJ2-6, with D unresolved. The CDR3 consists of 16 residues. V was cut by 1 base and J by 0 bases, with 7 bases left in between. Germline CDR1 is MNHEY and CDR2 is SVGAGI. CDR3 residues: CASSYFRSSGANVLTF. For the CDR3, the DNA is TGTGCCAGCAGTTACTTCAGATCCTCTGGGGCCAACGTCCTGACTTTC.

This clone came up a few times. The V call is TRBV6-6, the J call TRBJ2-1, with 9 bases matching TRBD2. The CDR3 sequence is 15 residues long. The trim removed 6 bases at V and 0 bases at J, leaving 3 bases unmatched. Germline CDR1 is MNHNY and CDR2 is SVGAGI (reference sequence). The CDR3 DNA follows: TGTGCCAGCAGCCTAGCGGGGAGCTCCTACAATGAGCAGTTCTTC. Its protein is CASSLAGSSYNEQFF.

This clone came up a few times. The rearrangement uses TRBV12-5 and TRBJ2-1; D gene ambiguous. This CDR3 contains 15 residues. Trimming took 5 bases from V and 12 from J, leaving 23 bases between them. The germline CDR1 and CDR2 sequences are LGHNT and FRNRAP. The CDR3 DNA is TGTGCTAGTGGTCCTAAAGGTCCTAGGGTAGAATTGCAGTTCTTC. Its translation: CASGPKGPRVELQFF. The variable domain in full, with the rest retrieved from reference TRBV12-5 and TRBJ2-1, is DARVTQTPRHKVTEMGQEVTMRCQPILGHNTVFWYRQTMMQGLELLAYFRNRAPLDDSGMPKDRFSAEMPDATLATLKIQPSEPRDSAVYFCASGPKGPRVELQFFGPGTRLTVL.

The chain uses TRBV27 and TRBJ1-2, with unresolved D. V gave up 8 bases and J gave up 8 bases, with 15 bases separating them. There are 12 residues in the CDR3. Germline V lookup: CDR1 MNHEY, CDR2 SMNVEV (reference sequence). The CDR3 spells CASADRVVGYTF. The CDR3 DNA follows: TGTGCCAGCGCCGACCGAGTCGTCGGCTACACCTTC.

The V and J genes are TRBV7-9 and TRBJ2-3; D may match TRBD1 or TRBD2 (5 bases each). V gave up 7 bases and J gave up 6 bases, with 17 bases separating them. Germline V CDR1 and CDR2: SEHNR, FQNEAQ (reference sequence). CDR3 size: 14 residues. As DNA, the CDR3 is TGTGCCAGCATCAAAAACTCGGGGCTTGATACGCAGTATTTT. Protein: CASIKNSGLDTQYF.

This clone was seen a handful of times. The chain uses TRBV6-5 and TRBJ2-7; D uncertain. The CDR3 is made up of 14 amino acids. Germline V CDR1 and CDR2: MNHEY, SVGAGI. V was trimmed by 5 bases and J by 0 bases, leaving 11 bases between them. The CDR3 region is CASSRGILSYEQYF. DNA for the CDR3: TGTGCCAGCAGTCGTGGGATCCTCTCCTACGAGCAGTACTTC.

The rearrangement uses TRBV14 and TRBJ2-5; no clear D gene. This CDR3 region has 14 residues. V lost 1 base to trimming and J lost 0 bases, with 6 bases between them. CDR1 SGHDN and CDR2 FVKESK come from the germline V gene. The CDR3 loop reads CASSQVMYQETQYF. CDR3 bases: TGTGCCAGCAGCCAAGTCATGTACCAAGAGACCCAGTACTTC.

This clone was detected a few times. V and J are TRBV5-1 and TRBJ2-5, with TRBD1 as a possible D gene (5 bases). The germline CDR1 and CDR2 sequences are SGHRS and YFSETQ. With 4 bases removed from V and 1 base from J, the gap between germline ends came to 11 bases. The CDR3 spans 14 residues. In DNA, the CDR3 is TGCGCCAGCAGCCCGACAGCGATCCAAGAGACCCAGTACTTC. This translates into CASSPTAIQETQYF.

This sequence joins TRBV30 and TRBJ1-5; a weak D match, TRBD1 (5 bases). Germline CDR1 GTSNPN, CDR2 SVGIG (reference sequence). The CDR3 has 13 residues. Trimming pared 1 base from V and 4 bases from J, leaving 8 bases between. CDR3 bases: TGTGCCTGGAGTGGGGGACCAAATCAGCCCCAGCATTTT. Translated, it gives CAWSGGPNQPQHF. The full variable domain, completed using reference TRBV30 and TRBJ1-5, is SQTIHQWPATLVQPVGSPLSLECTVEGTSNPNLYWYRQAAGRGLQLLFYSVGIGQISSEVPQNLSASRPQDRQFILSSKKLLLSDSGFYLCAWSGGPNQPQHFGDGTRLSIL.

For this clone: The sample contains more than one DNA sequence encoding this CDR3. The chain employs TRBV9 and TRBJ2-1; the match to TRBD1 covers 7 bases. CDR3 length: 15 residues. Trimming at V came to 0 bases and at J to 7 bases, leaving 7 bases not matched to a gene. The germline CDR1 and CDR2 sequences are SGDLS and YYNGEE. The CDR3 region is CASSVGPPRGNEQFF. CDR3 nucleotides: TGTGCCAGCAGCGTAGGCCCCCCCAGGGGGAATGAGCAGTTCTTC.

The chain recombines TRBV25-1 with TRBJ1-3; D call uncertain. The length of the CDR3 is 13 residues. With 9 bases removed from V and 0 bases from J, the gap between germline ends came to 9 bases. Germline V gene lookup returns CDR1 MGHDK and CDR2 SYGVNS. The CDR3 is CASSLSSGNTIYF. CDR3 coding DNA: TGTGCCAGTTCACTGAGCTCTGGAAACACCATATATTTT.

The CDR3 DNA is TGTGCCAGCAGTCGGGACATCATATCGGGGACCCAGTACTTC. It encodes CASSRDIISGTQYF. The rearrangement links TRBV7-6 to TRBJ2-5, with TRBD1 as a possible D gene (6 bases). The germline V gene encodes CDR1 SGHVS and CDR2 FNYEAQ. Trimming left V 6 bases short and J 7 bases short, with 18 bases between. CDR3 length: 14 residues.

This clone has more than one count but fewer than ten. J is TRBJ1-6 and V is TRBV21-1. TRBV21-1 is shown as a pseudogene. The CDR3 contains 17 residues. The CDR3 here is CASSTRRGSSYNSPLHF. The CDR3 DNA reads as TGTGCCAGCAGCACCCGACGGGGCAGCTCCTATAATTCACCCCTCCACTTT.

This clone appeared a few times. J is TRBJ2-3 and V is TRBV7-8, with unresolved D. Germline values: CDR1 SGHVS, CDR2 FQNEAQ. This CDR3 region has 13 residues. The ends were cut back, 4 bases at V and 1 base at J, with 6 bases in the middle. As DNA, the CDR3 is TGTGCCAGCAGCTACCGGGGCACAGATACGCAGTATTTT. This translates into CASSYRGTDTQYF.

The chain recombines TRBV7-3 with TRBJ1-6; the D gene is possibly TRBD1 (5 bases). Germline-derived CDR1 and CDR2 are SGHTA and FQGTGA. V was clipped by 2 bases and J by 0 bases, with 5 bases between them. This CDR3 has 15 amino acids. CDR3 sequence reads: CASSLDSSYNSPLHF. DNA of the CDR3: TGTGCCAGCAGCTTAGACAGCTCCTATAATTCACCCCTCCACTTT.

On this clone: This specimen includes other DNA sequences encoding the same CDR3. This chain joins TRBV13 and TRBJ2-7; D is possibly TRBD1 (6 bases). Germline V gene lookup returns CDR1 PRHDT and CDR2 FYEKMQ (reference sequence). V was cut by 5 bases and J by 0 bases, with 11 bases left in between. The CDR3 length is 14 residues. CDR3 sequence reads: CASSLQGVSYEQYF. The CDR3 DNA is TGTGCCAGCAGCCTACAGGGTGTCTCCTACGAGCAGTACTTC.

This chain uses TRBV7-9 with TRBJ2-7; D is undetermined. The CDR3 covers 13 residues. The V end lost 0 bases, the J end lost 3 bases, and 6 bases lay between the germline ends. Germline V CDR1 and CDR2: SEHNR, FQNEAQ (reference sequence). CDR3 DNA sequence: TGTGCCAGCAGCTTAGCTGAGGTCTACGAGCAGTACTTC. This codes for CASSLAEVYEQYF.